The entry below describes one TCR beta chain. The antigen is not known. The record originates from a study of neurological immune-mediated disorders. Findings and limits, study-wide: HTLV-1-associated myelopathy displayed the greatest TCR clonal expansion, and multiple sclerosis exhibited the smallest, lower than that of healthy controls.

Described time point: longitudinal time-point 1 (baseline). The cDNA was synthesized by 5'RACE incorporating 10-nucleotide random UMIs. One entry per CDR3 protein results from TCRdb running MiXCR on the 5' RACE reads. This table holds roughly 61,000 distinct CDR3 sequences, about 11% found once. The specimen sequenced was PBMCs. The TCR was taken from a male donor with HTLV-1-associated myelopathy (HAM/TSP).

The CDR3 sequence: CASSRISGGNYEQYF. The CDR3, as DNA: TGTGCCAGCAGCAGGATTAGCGGGGGGAATTACGAGCAGTACTTC. The chain links TRBV6-5 to TRBJ2-7; 10 bases align to TRBD2. The CDR3 is made up of 15 amino acids. Germline V gene data show CDR1 as MNHEY and CDR2 as SVGAGI. V shed 6 bases, J shed 4 bases, and the junction held 9 bases outside the gene matches.